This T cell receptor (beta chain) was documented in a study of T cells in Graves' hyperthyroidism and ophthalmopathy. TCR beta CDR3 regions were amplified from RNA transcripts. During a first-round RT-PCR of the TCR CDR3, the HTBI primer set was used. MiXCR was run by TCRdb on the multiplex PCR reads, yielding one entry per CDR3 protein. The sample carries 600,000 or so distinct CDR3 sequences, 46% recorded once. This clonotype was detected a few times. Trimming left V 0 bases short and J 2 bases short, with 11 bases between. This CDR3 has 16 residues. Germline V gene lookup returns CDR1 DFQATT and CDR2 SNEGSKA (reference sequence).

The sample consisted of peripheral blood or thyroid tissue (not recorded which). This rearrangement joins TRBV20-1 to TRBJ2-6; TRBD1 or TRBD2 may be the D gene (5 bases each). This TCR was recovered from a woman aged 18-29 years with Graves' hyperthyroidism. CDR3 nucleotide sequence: TGCAGTGCTAGAGATGTCACGGGACCTGGGGCCAACGTCCTGACTTTC. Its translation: CSARDVTGPGANVLTF.